Sequencing of this T cell receptor beta chain was carried out in a study of early T cells in non-severe SARS-CoV-2 infection. Study-level information: The input, bulk RNA from unsorted whole blood, was sequenced, and chains were unpaired.

The V end was cut by 5 bases, the J end by 0 bases, with 8 bases between. CDR1 and CDR2 (germline): KGHSH, LQKENI. The CDR3 has 13 amino acids. Molecules of cDNA were individually given unique molecular identifiers that were attached to them. TCRdb analysed the 5' RACE reads with MiXCR anew, one entry per CDR3 protein. Of more than 65,000 distinct CDR3 sequences listed, under 15% are singletons. A few counts support this clonotype. What it recognizes is unknown. Study-level findings and limits: VDJdb matching favored anti-spike CD8 responses, missing private and CD4 specificities.

The chain has TRBV18 and TRBJ2-7, with D maybe TRBD2 (5 bases). Sequencing was performed on whole blood, taken at baseline. The TCR was taken from an adult who was a healthcare worker with PCR-confirmed SARS-CoV-2 infection or an uninfected control (not recorded which). The DNA of the CDR3 is TGTGCCAGCTCATCCGGGAACTCCTACGAGCAGTACTTC. This translates into CASSSGNSYEQYF.